This T cell receptor beta chain was identified in a study of T cells in localized non-small cell lung cancer. Overall study findings and caveats: Overall survival was longer when the density of T cells in the blood was higher. The highest T cell clonality was in uninvolved adjacent lung, above tumor. Appearance in adjacent lung was seen for a median about 59 of the top 100 tumor clones. Heterogeneity is still possible, as just one tumor region was sequenced.

Losses at the gene ends were 8 bases for V and 10 bases for J; bases not matched to a gene: 13. In germline, CDR1 is WSHSY, CDR2 SAAADI. This CDR3 is 15 amino acids long. The method was immunoSEQ multiplex PCR; TCRdb's version includes in-frame clones alone and lacks a portion of them. The sample lists approximately 2,500 clones, 25% to 35% occurring once. This clone was counted once. Its specificity is unknown. This TCR was sampled from a man between 40 and 70 years old with stage III squamous cell lung carcinoma. This sample comprised lung tumor tissue, obtained before any cancer treatment. This rearrangement joins TRBV10-2 to TRBJ2-1, with 11 bases identical to TRBD2. The CDR3 sequence: CASGKTSGNWDEQFF. The CDR3 bases are TGCGCCAGCGGGAAGACTAGCGGGAATTGGGACGAGCAGTTCTTC.